Listed below are T cell receptor beta chains from one sample, sequenced in a study of tumor-infiltrating lymphocytes in primary liver carcinoma. TCRdb re-derived calls from the multiplex PCR reads in MiXCR, one entry per CDR3 protein. The data show roughly 120,000 distinct CDR3 sequences, with 65% to 75% seen just once and 8.1% held by the top ten. The sample taken for sequencing was tumor-adjacent normal liver tissue. The origin of the receptors is a woman aged 55-69 years with primary liver carcinoma and hepatitis B virus infection. Both conserved end residues are part of each CDR3. D genes are given only for firm matches. Size values are once, few and many counts, or a class for expanded clones, and some rows have none.

few | 16 | TRBJ2-5 | TRBV11-1 | - | CASSLGLDAPLETQYF | TGTGCCAGCAGCTTAGGTTTGGACGCCCCACTAGAGACCCAGTACTTC
medium-sized | 14 | TRBJ2-7 | TRBV6-1 | - | CASSEQGLPYEQYF | TGTGCCAGCAGTGAGCAGGGGCTCCCCTACGAGCAGTACTTC
- | 14 | TRBJ1-2 | TRBV28 | TRBD1 | CASSSHGTAYGYTF | TGTGCCAGCAGCTCGCACGGGACAGCCTATGGCTACACCTTC
- | 17 | TRBJ1-1 | TRBV12-3/TRBV12-4 | TRBD1 | CASNPRTGWKVDTEAFF | TGTGCCAGCAATCCCCGGACAGGTTGGAAAGTAGACACCGAAGCTTTCTTT
many | 14 | TRBJ2-3 | TRBV10-3 | - | CAITDILGADTQYF | TGTGCCATCACCGACATTCTGGGCGCAGATACGCAGTATTTT
- | 16 | TRBJ2-5 | TRBV28 | TRBD2 | CASEGMGLAGQETQYF | TGTGCCAGCGAGGGGATGGGACTAGCGGGCCAAGAGACCCAGTACTTC
many | 15 | TRBJ2-6 | TRBV12-3/TRBV12-4 | TRBD1 | CASSITGAGANVLTF | TGTGCCAGCAGCATCACAGGGGCGGGGGCCAACGTCCTGACTTTC
- | 14 | TRBJ2-1 | TRBV25-1 | - | CASMSRRESSEQFF | TGCGCCAGCATGTCAAGACGGGAGTCTAGTGAGCAGTTCTTC
- | 15 | TRBJ2-5 | TRBV11-2 | - | CASGLGLGSQETQYF | TGTGCCAGCGGTCTGGGGCTGGGATCGCAAGAGACCCAGTACTTC
- | 12 | TRBJ2-3 | TRBV11-2 | - | CASSSGSDTQYF | TGTGCCAGCAGCTCGGGGTCAGATACGCAGTATTTT
- | 16 | TRBJ1-4 | TRBV4-1 | - | CASSQDLYRYNEKLFF | TGTGCCAGTAGCCAAGATCTCTATAGATATAATGAAAAACTGTTTTTT
once | 14 | TRBJ2-1 | TRBV25-1 | - | CASSESGPLGDQFF | TGTGCCAGCAGTGAATCCGGCCCGTTGGGTGATCAGTTCTTC
- | 13 | TRBJ2-3 | TRBV29-1 | TRBD2 | CNMMRGNTDTQYF | TGCAACATGATGCGGGGGAACACAGATACGCAGTATTTT
- | 14 | TRBJ1-1 | TRBV5-1 | - | CAGSLGHGYTEAFF | TGCGCCGGCAGCTTGGGACATGGATACACTGAAGCTTTCTTT
many | 16 | TRBJ2-1 | TRBV5-1 | TRBD2 | CASSPFQGGRAEEQFF | TGCGCCAGCAGCCCGTTTCAGGGCGGGAGGGCCGAGGAGCAGTTCTTC
once | 14 | TRBJ2-1 | TRBV12-3/TRBV12-4 | TRBD1 | CAGSPRDSYNEQFF | TGTGCCGGCAGTCCCCGGGACAGCTACAATGAGCAATTCTTC
- | 20 | TRBJ2-4 | TRBV4-2 | - | CACSQESPSGRVGPGNIRYF | -
- | 16 | TRBJ2-2 | TRBV12-3/TRBV12-4 | - | CAISPWQALNTGELFF | TGTGCCATCAGCCCCTGGCAGGCTCTTAACACCGGGGAGCTGTTTTTT
- | 18 | TRBJ1-4 | TRBV10-3 | - | CAISERIEIGITNEKLFF | TGTGCCATCAGTGAGAGAATTGAGATAGGGATAACTAATGAAAAACTGTTTTTT
- | 15 | TRBJ2-3 | TRBV7-8 | - | CANSSPGSSTDTQYF | TGTGCCAACAGCTCCCCCGGGTCCAGTACAGATACGCAGTATTTT
- | 15 | TRBJ2-2 | TRBV7-9 | - | CAISSPSRGAGELFF | TGTGCCATTAGCTCACCCTCCAGGGGTGCCGGGGAGCTGTTTTTT
few | 16 | TRBJ1-1 | TRBV19 | TRBD1 | CASSLQGPRANTEAFF | TGTGCCAGTAGTTTACAGGGGCCAAGGGCGAACACTGAAGCTTTCTTT
- | 19 | TRBJ2-1 | TRBV11-2 | TRBD2 | CASSKRPNSAGGPRDEQFF | TGTGCCAGCAGCAAACGCCCCAACTCAGCGGGAGGGCCGAGGGATGAGCAGTTCTTC
few | 14 | TRBJ2-5 | TRBV30 | TRBD2 | CARNPKAGGETQYF | TGTGCCCGGAATCCCAAAGCGGGAGGAGAGACCCAGTACTTC
- | 14 | TRBJ1-5 | TRBV5-1 | - | CASSEGGDNQPQHF | TGCGCCAGCAGCGAAGGAGGTGACAATCAGCCCCAGCATTTC
once | 16 | TRBJ1-5 | TRBV6-5 | - | CASCSRGLGSNQPQHF | TGTGCCAGCTGTTCCCGGGGCCTTGGGAGCAATCAACCCCAGCATTTT
- | 15 | TRBJ2-7 | TRBV25-1 | - | CASSEVGGPVYEQYF | TGTGCCAGCAGCGAGGTGGGGGGCCCGGTCTACGAGCAGTACTTC
- | 17 | TRBJ2-7 | TRBV7-9 | - | CASSLSLPHRALYEHYF | TGTGCCAGCAGCCTTTCCCTCCCCCACAGGGCCCTCTACGAGCACTACTTC
- | 14 | TRBJ1-6 | TRBV6-1 | - | CASTPGTENSPLHF | TGTGCCAGCACCCCGGGGACGGAGAATTCACCCCTCCACTTT
- | 14 | TRBJ2-2 | TRBV12-3/TRBV12-4 | TRBD1 | CASRKRQNTGEMFF | TGTGCCAGCAGAAAGCGACAGAACACAGGGGAGATGTTTTTT
medium-sized | 12 | TRBJ1-2 | TRBV29-1 | - | CSVGGDIYGYTF | TGCAGCGTCGGCGGGGATATCTATGGCTACACCTTC
- | 16 | TRBJ2-1 | TRBV11-2 | - | CASSLGLLADYNEQFF | TGTGCCAGCAGTTTAGGTTTACTAGCAGACTACAATGAGCAGTTCTTC
- | 14 | TRBJ2-1 | TRBV6-5 | TRBD2 | CVSALVAGVGEQFF | TGTGTCAGCGCGTTAGTAGCGGGGGTTGGTGAGCAGTTCTTC
- | 15 | TRBJ2-2 | TRBV28 | TRBD2 | CAGSLAGGYAGELFF | TGTGCCGGCAGTCTCGCGGGAGGCTATGCCGGGGAGCTGTTTTTT
- | 17 | TRBJ2-1 | TRBV5-1 | TRBD2 | CASSLKLAGGVVYEQFF | TGCGCCAGCAGCCTAAAACTAGCGGGAGGAGTAGTGTATGAGCAGTTCTTC
- | 14 | TRBJ2-7 | TRBV5-1 | TRBD1 | CASSMQGQPYEQCF | TGCGCCAGCAGCATGCAGGGACAGCCCTACGAGCAGTGCTTC
- | 15 | TRBJ2-2 | TRBV11-2 | - | CDSVLGRRGTGELLF | TGTGACAGCGTCCTGGGGCGGAGAGGGACCGGGGAGCTGCTTTTT
- | 14 | TRBJ2-7 | TRBV5-4 | - | CASSIPGPSYEQYF | TGTGCCAGCAGCATTCCGGGACCGTCCTACGAGCAGTACTTC
- | 15 | TRBJ2-1 | TRBV12-3/TRBV12-4 | TRBD2 | CGSSLELAGGGKQFF | TGTGGCAGCAGTTTAGAACTAGCGGGAGGGGGTAAGCAGTTCTTC
- | 14 | TRBJ2-2 | TRBV9 | - | CASSPRSVAGELFF | TGTGCCAGCAGCCCCCGCTCGGTGGCCGGGGAGCTGTTTTTT
- | 14 | TRBJ2-7 | TRBV19 | TRBD1 | CASQPGQGAGEQYF | TGTGCCAGTCAACCGGGACAGGGGGCGGGCGAGCAGTACTTC
- | 15 | TRBJ2-7 | TRBV20-1 | - | CSASDSERPLYEQYF | TGCAGTGCTAGTGATAGCGAGAGGCCACTCTACGAGCAGTACTTC
- | 13 | TRBJ2-7 | TRBV29-1 | - | CSIQQSRGNEQYF | TGCAGCATACAACAAAGTAGAGGGAACGAGCAGTACTTC
- | 15 | TRBJ2-3 | TRBV6-2/TRBV6-3 | TRBD2 | CASIPGTRYTDTQYF | TGTGCCAGCATCCCCGGGACTAGGTACACAGACACGCAGTATTTT
- | 12 | TRBJ2-2 | TRBV29-1 | - | CSVERVAGGLSF | TGCAGCGTTGAAAGGGTGGCCGGGGGGCTGTCTTTT
- | 17 | TRBJ2-3 | TRBV12-3/TRBV12-4 | - | CACSLTPRAIRTDTQYF | TGTGCCTGCAGTTTAACGCCTCGGGCTATTCGCACAGATACGCAGTATTTT
- | 14 | TRBJ1-1 | TRBV6-1 | - | CASVSQKSHPEVFF | TGTGCCAGCGTCAGCCAGAAGTCCCACCCTGAAGTTTTCTTT
few | 14 | TRBJ2-7 | TRBV2 | - | CASSGIQGAYEQYF | TGTGCCAGCAGCGGTATACAGGGCGCCTACGAGCAGTACTTC
many | 14 | TRBJ2-3 | TRBV5-1 | - | CASSLLRGEDTQYF | TGCGCCAGCAGCTTGTTGCGGGGAGAGGATACGCAGTATTTT
- | 13 | TRBJ2-7 | TRBV10-1 | - | CVSSEFLGSDQYF | TGCGTCAGCAGTGAGTTCCTCGGCTCCGATCAGTACTTC
- | 14 | TRBJ1-2 | TRBV6-5 | - | CTSSKQGPQYGYTF | TGTACCAGCAGTAAGCAGGGACCTCAATATGGTTACACCTTC
few | 14 | TRBJ1-1 | TRBV7-9 | TRBD1 | CASSLQGGHTEAFF | TGTGCCAGCAGCTTACAAGGGGGCCACACTGAAGCTTTCTTT
- | 14 | TRBJ1-4 | TRBV6-1 | - | CASTRGQANEKLFF | TGTGCCAGTACCAGAGGCCAGGCTAATGAAAAACTGTTCTTT
- | 14 | TRBJ2-3 | TRBV11-2 | - | CASIMGLPTDTRYF | TGTGCCAGCATCATGGGGCTTCCTACAGATACGCGGTATTTT
- | 14 | TRBJ2-2 | TRBV4-2 | - | CANSPRGGTGELFF | TGTGCCAACAGCCCCCGCGGTGGCACCGGGGAACTGTTTTTT